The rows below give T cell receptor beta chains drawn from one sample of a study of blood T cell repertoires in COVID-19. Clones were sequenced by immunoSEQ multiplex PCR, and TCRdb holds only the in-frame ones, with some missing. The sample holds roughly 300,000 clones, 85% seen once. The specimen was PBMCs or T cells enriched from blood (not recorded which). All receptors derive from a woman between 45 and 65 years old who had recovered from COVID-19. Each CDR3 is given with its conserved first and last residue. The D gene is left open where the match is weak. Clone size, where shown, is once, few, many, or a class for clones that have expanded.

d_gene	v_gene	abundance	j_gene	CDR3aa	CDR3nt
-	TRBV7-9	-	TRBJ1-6	CASSVTGGARSPLHF	TGTGCCAGCAGCGTAACTGGGGGGGCGCGTTCACCCCTCCACTTT
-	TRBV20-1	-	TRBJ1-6	CSASWRGARNSPLHF	TGCAGTGCTAGTTGGAGGGGTGCGAGGAATTCACCCCTCCACTTT
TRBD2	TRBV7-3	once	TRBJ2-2	CASTSGGPGELFF	TGTGCCAGCACTAGCGGGGGCCCCGGGGAGCTGTTTTTT
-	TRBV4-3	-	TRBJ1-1	CASSQVATGWSHEAFF	TGCGCCAGCAGCCAAGTCGCTACCGGATGGAGTCATGAAGCTTTCTTT
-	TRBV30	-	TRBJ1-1	CAWNTGSEAFF	TGTGCCTGGAATACAGGGAGTGAAGCTTTCTTT
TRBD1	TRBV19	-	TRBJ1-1	CATRDRGVWSDTEAFF	TGTGCCACCCGGGACAGGGGTGTTTGGTCGGACACTGAAGCTTTCTTT
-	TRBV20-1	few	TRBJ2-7	CSAKYLDEQYF	TGCAGTGCTAAATACTTGGACGAGCAGTACTTC
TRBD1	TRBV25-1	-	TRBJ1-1	CASSNTGAAFF	TGTGCCAGCAGTAATACAGGGGCCGCTTTCTTT
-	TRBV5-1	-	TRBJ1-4	CASSPSGLVEKLFF	TGCGCCAGCAGCCCATCGGGACTTGTTGAAAAACTGTTTTTT
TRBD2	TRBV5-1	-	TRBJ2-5	CASSLIGGPGGETQYF	TGCGCCAGCAGCCTGATCGGGGGTCCGGGAGGAGAGACCCAGTACTTC
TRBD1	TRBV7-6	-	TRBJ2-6	CASSSVSGTGAGANVLTF	TGTGCCAGCAGCTCGGTATCCGGGACAGGGGCTGGGGCCAACGTCCTGACTTTC
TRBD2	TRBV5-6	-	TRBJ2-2	CASSSRLATGELFF	TGTGCCAGCAGCTCGAGACTAGCAACCGGGGAGCTGTTTTTT
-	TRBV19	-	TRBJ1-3	CASSGPRQPGNTIYF	TGTGCCAGTAGTGGTCCCAGACAGCCTGGAAACACCATATATTTT
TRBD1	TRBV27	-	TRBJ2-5	CATTPSGRGRETQYF	TGTGCCACTACCCCTTCTGGCAGGGGGCGGGAGACCCAGTACTTC
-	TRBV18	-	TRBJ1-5	CASSPELMTGSNQPQHF	TGTGCCAGCTCACCGGAACTTATGACCGGGAGCAATCAGCCCCAGCATTTT
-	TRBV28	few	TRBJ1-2	CASSGDLVTIYGYTF	TGTGCCAGCAGCGGAGATCTAGTCACTATCTATGGCTACACCTTC
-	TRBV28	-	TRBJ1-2	CASSLEQGANYGYTF	TGTGCCAGCAGTTTAGAACAGGGAGCTAACTATGGCTACACCTTC
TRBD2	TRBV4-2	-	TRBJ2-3	CASRPHPSGSLDTQYF	TGTGCCAGCAGACCCCACCCTAGCGGGAGTTTAGATACGCAGTATTTT
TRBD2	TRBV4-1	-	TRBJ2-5	CASSHLAGGLRETQYF	TGCGCCAGCAGCCACCTAGCGGGGGGGCTGAGAGAGACCCAGTACTTC
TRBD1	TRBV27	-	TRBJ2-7	CASSWTGGAYEQYF	TGTGCCAGCAGTTGGACAGGGGGCGCGTACGAGCAGTACTTC
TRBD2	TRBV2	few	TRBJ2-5	CASTLTGGGQETQYF	TGTGCCAGCACCCTAACGGGCGGGGGCCAAGAGACCCAGTACTTC
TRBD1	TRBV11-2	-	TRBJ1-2	CASSSPGQGMLTF	TGTGCCAGCAGCTCTCCGGGACAGGGAATGCTCACCTTC
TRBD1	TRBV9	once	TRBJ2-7	CASSPGQGSDEQYF	TGTGCCAGCAGCCCGGGACAGGGGTCAGACGAGCAGTACTTC
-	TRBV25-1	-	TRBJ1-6	CASSESYENSPLHF	TGTGCCAGCAGTGAGTCCTACGAGAATTCACCCCTCCACTTT
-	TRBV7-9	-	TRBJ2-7	CASSLRAGKSYEQYF	TGTGCCAGCAGCTTACGTGCAGGGAAATCCTACGAGCAGTACTTC
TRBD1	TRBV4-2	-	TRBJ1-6	CASSQDAPEQGGPYNSPLHF	TGTGCCAGCAGCCAAGATGCGCCGGAACAGGGGGGCCCATATAATTCACCCCTCCACTTT
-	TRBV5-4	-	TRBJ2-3	CASSLLGRGDTQYF	TGTGCCAGCAGCTTGTTGGGCCGGGGAGATACGCAGTATTTT
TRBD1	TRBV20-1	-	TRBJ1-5	CSASAGGTGRPQHF	TGCAGTGCTAGTGCGGGAGGGACAGGGCGGCCCCAGCATTTT
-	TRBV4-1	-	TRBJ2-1	CASSQDMVRTRGLGYNEQFF	TGCGCCAGCAGCCAAGATATGGTTCGGACTCGGGGACTTGGCTACAATGAGCAGTTCTTC
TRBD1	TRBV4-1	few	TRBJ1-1	CASSHDTTGTGTSNTEAFF	TGCGCCAGCAGCCATGATACTACCGGGACAGGGACTTCGAACACTGAAGCTTTCTTT
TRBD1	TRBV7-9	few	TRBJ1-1	CASSGRQGLVTEAFF	TGTGCCAGCAGCGGTCGACAGGGGCTGGTCACTGAAGCTTTCTTT
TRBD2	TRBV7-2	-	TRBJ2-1	CASSFLPLAGEQFF	TGTGCCAGCAGCTTCCTCCCCTTAGCGGGAGAGCAGTTCTTC
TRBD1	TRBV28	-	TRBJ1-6	CASQDRVAPLHF	TGTGCCAGTCAGGACAGGGTTGCACCCCTCCACTTT
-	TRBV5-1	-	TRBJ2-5	CASSLLGGNWEPETQYF	TGCGCCAGCAGCTTACTCGGGGGTAACTGGGAACCCGAGACCCAGTACTTC
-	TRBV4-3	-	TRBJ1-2	CASSRSTGRIGGYTF	TGCGCCAGCAGCCGTAGTACAGGGCGGATAGGGGGCTACACCTTC
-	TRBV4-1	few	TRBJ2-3	CASSLTHEDTQYF	TGCGCCAGCAGCTTAACTCACGAAGATACGCAGTATTTT
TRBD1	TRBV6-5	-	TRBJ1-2	CASSYGDRVAGYTF	TGTGCCAGCAGTTACGGGGACAGGGTGGCCGGCTACACCTTC
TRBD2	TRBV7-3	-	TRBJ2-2	CASSLGLAGGTGELFF	TGTGCCAGCAGCTTAGGACTAGCGGGGGGCACCGGGGAGCTGTTTTTT